This T cell receptor (beta chain) was identified during a study of shared clonotypes between healthy human individuals. CDR1 and CDR2 from the germline V gene are LNHDA and SQIVND (reference sequence). Trimming cost V 11 bases and J 2 bases, with 12 bases left between them. The CDR3 is 12 residues long. Method: immunoSEQ multiplex PCR; TCRdb's copy keeps in-frame clones and lacks some. The sample yields 1.5 million to 2.5 million clones, about 95% seen once. Remarks on this clone: This sample also contains other DNA sequences that code for the same CDR3.

Terminally differentiated effector memory CD45RA+ cells were excluded by CCR7 positive selection of CD45RO-negative cells. The donor population consisted of healthy HIV-negative adults with no recent acute infections or vaccinations. The origin of this receptor is a man in his late teens or twenties in good health. J is TRBJ1-2 and V is TRBV19, with D uncertain. Sequenced material: naive CD8+ T cells sorted from blood. CDR3: CASRTVNYGYTF. DNA for the CDR3: TGTGCCTCCCGGACGGTGAACTATGGCTACACCTTC.